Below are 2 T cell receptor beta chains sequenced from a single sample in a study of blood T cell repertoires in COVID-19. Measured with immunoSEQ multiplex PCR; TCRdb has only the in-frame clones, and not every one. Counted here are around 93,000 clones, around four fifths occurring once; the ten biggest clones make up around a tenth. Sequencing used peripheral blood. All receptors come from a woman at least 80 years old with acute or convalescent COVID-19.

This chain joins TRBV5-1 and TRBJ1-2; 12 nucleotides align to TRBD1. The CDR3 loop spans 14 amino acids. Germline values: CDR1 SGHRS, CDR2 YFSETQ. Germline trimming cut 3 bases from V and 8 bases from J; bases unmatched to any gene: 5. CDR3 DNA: TGCGCCAGCAGCTGGGGACAGGGGGCGCAGGGCTACACCTTC. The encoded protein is CASSWGQGAQGYTF.

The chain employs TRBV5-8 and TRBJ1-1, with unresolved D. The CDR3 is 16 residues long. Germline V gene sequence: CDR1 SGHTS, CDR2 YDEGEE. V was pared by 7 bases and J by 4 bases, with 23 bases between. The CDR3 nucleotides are TGTGCCAGCCATAGACAAGCCGGAGGGTCGGGCACTGAAGCTTTCTTT. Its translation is CASHRQAGGSGTEAFF.